This T cell receptor (beta chain) was captured in a study of T cells in Graves' hyperthyroidism and ophthalmopathy. Study-wide results and caveats: Ophthalmopathy was told apart from stable hyperthyroidism by a 13 V-J model.

TCR beta CDR3 region amplification was performed from RNA transcripts. Carried out on the TCR CDR3, a first-round RT-PCR used the HTBI primer set. Each CDR3 protein gets one entry after TCRdb re-called the multiplex PCR reads with MiXCR. The sample lists some 300,000 distinct CDR3 sequences; roughly a fifth were seen once. This clonotype was observed at least ten times. Antigen: not known. The CDR3 spans 15 residues. Trimming left V 3 bases short and J 7 bases short, with 19 bases between. CDR1 and CDR2 from the germline V gene are SGHTA and FQGNSA. The sequenced sample consisted of blood. J is TRBJ2-7 and V is TRBV7-2; weak D call: TRBD2 (6 bases). This sequence was found in a man aged 45-60 years with Graves' ophthalmopathy. Here the CDR3 reads CASSFVSGRQGEQYF. The CDR3, as DNA: TGTGCCAGCAGCTTCGTTTCTGGGAGGCAGGGTGAGCAGTACTTC.